This T cell receptor (beta chain) stems from a study of CD8+ T cells in alopecia areata. Broader study findings: Scalp sample sequencing also detects resident alphabeta T cells of normal skin.

Extracted RNA was reverse transcribed, and the resulting cDNA served as sequencing template. TCRdb's table, derived via immunoSEQ multiplex PCR, lists solely in-frame clones and lacks some. The profile covers 90,000 to 150,000 clones, with over 60% appearing a single time and around 2.7% taken by the ten largest. The CDR3 runs to 18 residues. Germline-derived CDR1 and CDR2 are MGHRA and YSYEKL. J gave up 3 bases and V 2 bases, and 12 bases lay outside the gene matches. This clone was picked up a small number of times. As yet, its antigen is unknown. The chain carries TRBV4-1 and TRBJ1-4; 7 nucleotides align to TRBD1. The specimen was CD4+ T cells sorted from blood. The receptor's source is a human donor in good health. CDR3: CASSQQTHRDSPNEKLFF. The CDR3 region has the DNA TGCGCCAGCAGCCAACAGACTCACCGGGACAGTCCTAATGAAAAACTGTTTTTT.